This TCR beta chain was sequenced in a study of blood T cell repertoires in COVID-19. In germline, CDR1 is SGDLS, CDR2 YYNGEE. The CDR3 loop spans 15 amino acids. Trimming took 0 bases from V and 7 from J; bases not matched to a gene: 3. Produced via immunoSEQ multiplex PCR; TCRdb's table is partial and in-frame only. The sample has some 220,000 clones, more than 80% seen once. The V and J genes are TRBV9 and TRBJ2-3, with 12 nucleotides matching TRBD1. The receptor comes from a woman aged 40 to 50 with acute COVID-19. The sample taken for sequencing was PBMCs or T cells enriched from blood (not recorded which). The chain's CDR3 is CASSVGGQGANTQYF. Written as DNA, the CDR3 is TGTGCCAGCAGCGTAGGGGGACAGGGGGCTAATACGCAGTATTTT.